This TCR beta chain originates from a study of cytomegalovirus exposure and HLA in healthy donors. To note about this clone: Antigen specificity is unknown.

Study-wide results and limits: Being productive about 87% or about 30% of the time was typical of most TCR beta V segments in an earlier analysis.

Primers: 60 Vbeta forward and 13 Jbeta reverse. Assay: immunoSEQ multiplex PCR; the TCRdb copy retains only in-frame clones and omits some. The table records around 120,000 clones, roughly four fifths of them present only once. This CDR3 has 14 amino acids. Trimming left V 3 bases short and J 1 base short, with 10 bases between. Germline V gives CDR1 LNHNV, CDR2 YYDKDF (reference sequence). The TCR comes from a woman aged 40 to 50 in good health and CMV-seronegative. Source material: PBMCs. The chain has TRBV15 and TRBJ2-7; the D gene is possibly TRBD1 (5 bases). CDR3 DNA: TGTGCCACCAGCAGTCTGACAGAGTCCTACGAGCAGTACTTC. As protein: CATSSLTESYEQYF.